This T cell receptor (beta chain) appears in the sequencing data of a study of post-analysis software for immune sequencing data. Turning to the study itself: Progressive-relapsing, secondary progressive and relapsing-remitting multiple sclerosis were among the disease courses included.

Notes on the study in general: Same-batch samples co-clustered strongly by F measure. People with multiple sclerosis had a significantly lower normalized Chao1 diversity than controls did. Patients showed TRBV5-6, TRBV5-1 and TRBV20-1 among a handful of TRBV segments more frequent than in controls.

The CDR3 sequence is 16 residues long. V was cut by 3 bases and J by 3 bases, with 14 bases left in between. To note about this clonotype: Its antigen remains unidentified.

Researchers reported that TCR beta cDNA libraries carried unique molecular identifiers. Input amounts of roughly 0.85 to 11 million T cells were used. These gave some 500,000 cDNA molecules, so each molecule approximated one T cell. TCRdb redid the calling of the PCR reads with MiXCR, one entry per CDR3 protein. The sample lists approximately 770,000 distinct CDR3 sequences; roughly 50% were seen once. Sequenced input: blood. V and J are TRBV12-3 or TRBV12-4 and TRBJ2-2; D gene ambiguous. The origin of this receptor is a girl between 10 and 17 years old with multiple sclerosis. The CDR3 loop reads CASSLAGLHDTGELFF. For the CDR3, the DNA is TGTGCCAGCAGTTTGGCAGGCCTACATGACACCGGGGAGCTGTTTTTT.